This entry lists 20 T cell receptor beta chains sequenced from one sample in a study of graft-versus-host responses after intestinal transplantation. Antigen specificity for these receptors is unknown. Method: immunoSEQ multiplex PCR; TCRdb's copy keeps in-frame clones and lacks some. Of fewer than 120,000 clones in the sample, just under 95% were seen once. The input for sequencing was unstimulated CD8+ T cells sorted from spleen or lymph node cells, taken before intestinal transplant. All receptors derive from a human donor who received an intestinal transplant.

The chain is built from TRBV12-2 and TRBJ1-2; no DNA check was done on the table's D call, TRBD1. TRBV12-2 is a listed pseudogene. The CDR3 spans 17 residues. The CDR3 is CASRAPTPGTGDCGYTF. Written as DNA, the CDR3 is TGTGCAAGTCGCGCACCAACTCCCGGGACAGGGGATTGTGGCTACACCTTC.

The chain uses TRBV14 and TRBJ2-7; D is possibly TRBD1 (6 bases). V was shortened by 4 bases and J by 7 bases, with 29 bases between the two germline ends. The CDR3 consists of 18 residues. The germline V gene has CDR1 SGHDN and CDR2 FVKESK. In DNA form, the CDR3 reads TGTGCCAGCAGCCCACTGCAGTCGGGACATACTATCTCGGGGGAGCAGTACTTC. Protein: CASSPLQSGHTISGEQYF.

The chain links TRBV7-9 to TRBJ2-7; D is ambiguous. From germline, CDR1 is SEHNR and CDR2 FQNEAQ (reference sequence). V was cut by 3 bases and J by 2 bases, with 11 bases left in between. The CDR3 length is 14 residues. The CDR3: CASSLDLDPYEQYF. For the CDR3, the DNA is TGTGCCAGCAGCTTGGATCTTGACCCCTACGAGCAGTACTTC.

The chain joins TRBV10-2 to TRBJ2-7, with D maybe TRBD1 (6 bases). Germline CDR1 reads WSHSY; CDR2 reads SAAADI. Deletions cut 9 bases from V and 3 bases from J, with 12 bases between. This CDR3 contains 12 residues. CDR3 protein: CASQDSFYEQYF. The CDR3 DNA sequence: TGCGCCAGTCAGGACAGTTTCTACGAGCAGTACTTC.

This chain links TRBV6-5 with TRBJ1-1; 10 positions agree with TRBD1. Germline CDR1 MNHEY, CDR2 SVGAGI. The V gene end was trimmed by 6 bases and the J gene end by 5 bases; junction bases not matched to a gene: 9. This CDR3 is 15 amino acids long. CDR3 sequence: CASRPGTGVGTEAFF. In DNA form, the CDR3 reads TGTGCCAGCAGGCCCGGGACAGGGGTGGGGACTGAAGCTTTCTTT.

The rearrangement uses TRBV27 and TRBJ2-3; 10 bases are shared with TRBD2. This CDR3 is built from 24 residues. From germline, CDR1 is MNHEY and CDR2 SMNVEV (reference sequence). The trim removed 0 bases at V and 1 base at J, leaving 25 bases unmatched. CDR3 DNA: TGTGCCAGCAGTTTATCGGACAAGGGATTCCCGGGACTAGCGCCAACCGGGGGCACAGATACGCAGTATTTT. This sequence encodes CASSLSDKGFPGLAPTGGTDTQYF.

V usage is TRBV7-9 and J usage is TRBJ2-3; TRBD2 agrees at 11 bases. Trimming cost V 2 bases and J 3 bases; bases outside gene matches: 4. The CDR3 length is 16 residues. CDR1 and CDR2 from the germline V gene are SEHNR and FQNEAQ (reference sequence). The CDR3 protein is CASSLIAGGYTDTQYF. CDR3 nucleotide sequence: TGTGCCAGCAGCTTAATAGCGGGAGGGTATACAGATACGCAGTATTTT.

This sequence joins TRBV4-2 and TRBJ2-3; 10 nucleotides align to TRBD2. CDR3 length: 18 amino acids. Per germline, CDR1 LGHNA and CDR2 YNFKEQ. V gave up 0 bases and J gave up 2 bases; unmatched junction bases: 8. CDR3: CASSQDLRLAGDTDTQYF. In nucleotides, the CDR3 is TGTGCCAGCAGCCAAGATTTGCGGCTAGCGGGAGACACAGATACGCAGTATTTT.

The chain recombines TRBV28 with TRBJ1-5; a weak D match, TRBD1 (5 bases). Trimming cost V 5 bases and J 6 bases, with 17 bases left between them. CDR3 size: 15 residues. Germline V CDR1 and CDR2: MDHEN, SYDVKM. The DNA for the CDR3 is TGTGCCAGCAGTCTCCAGGGAGTAGGCTTTCAGCCCCAGCATTTT. This sequence encodes CASSLQGVGFQPQHF. Drawing the rest from reference TRBV28 and TRBJ1-5, the complete variable domain is DVKVTQSSRYLVKRTGEKVFLECVQDMDHENMFWYRQDPGLGLRLIYFSYDVKMKEKGDIPEGYSVSREKKERFSLILESASTNQTSMYLCASSLQGVGFQPQHFGDGTRLSIL.

The V call is TRBV7-6, the J call TRBJ2-5; 10 nucleotides agree with TRBD2. J lost 1 base, V lost 5 bases, and 7 bases had no gene match. Germline V CDR1 and CDR2: SGHVS, FNYEAQ. This CDR3 has 16 residues. The CDR3: CASSPHSGRTQETQYF. CDR3 coding DNA: TGTGCCAGCAGCCCCCATAGCGGGAGGACCCAAGAGACCCAGTACTTC.

This clone was detected once. The chain couples TRBV7-9 to TRBJ1-1; D is undetermined. Per germline, CDR1 SEHNR and CDR2 FQNEAQ (reference sequence). The ends were cut back, 1 base at V and 10 bases at J, with 10 bases in the middle. This CDR3 contains 12 residues. CDR3 DNA sequence: TGTGCCAGCAGCTTAGATATCCAGGCAGCTTTCTTT. Amino acid sequence: CASSLDIQAAFF.

CDR3 residues: CASSFSTSGTTGELFF. In DNA, the CDR3 is TGTGCCAGCAGCTTTTCGACTAGCGGGACCACCGGGGAGCTGTTTTTT. This rearrangement joins TRBV7-9 to TRBJ2-2, with TRBD2 matching 11 bases. This CDR3 is 16 amino acids long. Germline assignment: CDR1 SEHNR and CDR2 FQNEAQ (reference sequence). V was clipped by 3 bases and J by 4 bases; unmatched bases: 4.

The chain joins TRBV5-6 to TRBJ2-1; D may match TRBD1 or TRBD2 (5 bases each). Germline CDR1 is SGHDT and CDR2 is YYEEEE. Trimming cost V 0 bases and J 8 bases, with 9 bases left between them. The CDR3 has 13 residues. The DNA for the CDR3 is TGTGCCAGCAGCTTGGGACTGGGGGATGAGCAGTTCTTC. As protein: CASSLGLGDEQFF.

The rearrangement uses TRBV5-1 and TRBJ2-1, with unresolved D. The CDR3 covers 14 residues. Germline V gives CDR1 SGHRS, CDR2 YFSETQ. Trimming shortened V by 1 base and J by 6 bases, and 11 bases separated the two germline ends. The DNA of the CDR3 is TGCGCCAGCAGCTTGAATTTAGGCCGCAATGAGCAGTTCTTC. This sequence encodes CASSLNLGRNEQFF.

This clone was seen once. CDR3 bases: TGTGCCAGCAGTTTTAATTCTAGGGAAAACACTGAAGCTTTCTTT. Encoded protein: CASSFNSRENTEAFF. The rearrangement joins TRBV28 to TRBJ1-1; D call uncertain. This CDR3 is 15 amino acids long. V lost 3 bases to trimming and J lost 2 bases, with 13 bases between them. Germline V lookup: CDR1 MDHEN, CDR2 SYDVKM.

This chain connects TRBV13 to TRBJ2-7; no firm D call. The CDR3 has 15 residues. V shed 0 bases and J shed 2 bases, with 11 bases lying between them. The V gene's germline CDR1 is PRHDT and CDR2 FYEKMQ (reference sequence). CDR3 nucleotide sequence: TGTGCCAGCAGCTTAGGGACCCCAGCGACCTACGAGCAGTACTTC. Protein sequence: CASSLGTPATYEQYF.

The chain links TRBV27 to TRBJ2-1, with 9 nucleotides matching TRBD1. Germline V gene sequence: CDR1 MNHEY, CDR2 SMNVEV (reference sequence). This CDR3 region has 15 residues. J gave up 7 bases and V 5 bases, and 9 bases lay outside the gene matches. CDR3 in amino acids: CASSPGTGMRNEQFF. In DNA, the CDR3 is TGTGCCAGCAGTCCCGGGACAGGGATGAGGAATGAGCAGTTCTTC.

This chain connects TRBV27 to TRBJ2-2; TRBD2 matches at 7 bases. The CDR3 is made up of 15 amino acids. With 3 bases clipped from V and 6 bases from J, the junction kept 7 bases outside the gene matches. The germline gives CDR1 MNHEY, CDR2 SMNVEV (reference sequence). CDR3 sequence reads: CASSLGGRVSGELFF. DNA of the CDR3: TGTGCCAGCAGTTTGGGAGGGAGGGTCTCCGGGGAGCTGTTTTTT.

This clone was found a few times. The chain is built from TRBV29-1 and TRBJ2-1; weak D call: TRBD2 (5 bases). Trimming took off 1 base at V and 0 bases at J, with 19 bases between the two ends. The CDR3 sequence is 18 residues long. From germline, CDR1 is SQVTM and CDR2 ANQGSEA. The CDR3 protein is CSVEGLHEGASSYNEQFF. CDR3 DNA sequence: TGCAGCGTTGAAGGACTCCACGAGGGTGCGAGCTCCTACAATGAGCAGTTCTTC.

The chain combines TRBV27 with TRBJ1-5; no definite D call. There are 13 residues in the CDR3. Trimming took off 4 bases at V and 8 bases at J, with 12 bases between the two ends. Germline values: CDR1 MNHEY, CDR2 SMNVEV (reference sequence). The CDR3 DNA follows: TGTGCCAGCAGTTCCCAAGATCTAGAGCCCCAGCATTTT. This translates into CASSSQDLEPQHF.